These T cell receptor beta chains were read from a single sample in a study of metastatic and nonmetastatic thyroid tumors. TCRdb re-analyzed the PCR reads using MiXCR. Here the sample spans about 11,000 clones, around 40% being singletons. The sample was tumor tissue. The source is a female donor with papillary thyroid cancer or a benign thyroid nodule (not recorded which). Some clones in this sample may be carry-over from other donors' samples. The CDR3 runs from the conserved cysteine through the conserved F or W. The D gene is left open where the match is weak. The size entry is marked missing in some rows and otherwise reads once, few, many or a size class.

DNA: TGTGCCAGCAGCCCCGTGCGCGGATACAATGAGCAGTTCTTC; CDR3: CASSPVRGYNEQFF; V: TRBV6-2/TRBV6-3; size: NA; J: TRBJ2-1; D: NA
DNA: TGTGCCAGCAGTGGACAGTCTAACTATGGCTACACCTTC; CDR3: CASSGQSNYGYTF; V: TRBV6-1; size: few; J: TRBJ1-2; D: NA
DNA: TGTGCCAGCAGACGGTGGGAGCTATCCTACGAGCAGTACTTC; CDR3: CASRRWELSYEQYF; V: TRBV12-3/TRBV12-4; size: NA; J: TRBJ2-7; D: NA
DNA: TGCGCCAGCAGCCAAGCCGTCCGATCCTACGAGCAGTACTTC; CDR3: CASSQAVRSYEQYF; V: TRBV4-1; size: few; J: TRBJ2-7; D: NA
DNA: TGTGCCAGCAGCTCGCGGGACAGCAATCAGCCCCAGCATTTT; CDR3: CASSSRDSNQPQHF; V: TRBV13; size: once; J: TRBJ1-5; D: NA
DNA: TGTGCCAGCAGTGAATGGGGGGGTATTAGCGGGGAGCTGTTTTTT; CDR3: CASSEWGGISGELFF; V: TRBV6-1; size: NA; J: TRBJ2-2; D: TRBD2
DNA: TGTGCCAGTAGTTTCGGATCCTGGGACAATGAGCAGTTCTTC; CDR3: CASSFGSWDNEQFF; V: TRBV19; size: NA; J: TRBJ2-1; D: NA
DNA: TGTGCCAGCATGGGCCCCGCGGGTTACGAGCAGTACTTC; CDR3: CASMGPAGYEQYF; V: TRBV6-1; size: NA; J: TRBJ2-7; D: NA
DNA: TGTGCCAGCAGTGAAGTACAGGACACTGAAGCTTTCTTT; CDR3: CASSEVQDTEAFF; V: TRBV6-1; size: few; J: TRBJ1-1; D: NA
DNA: TGTGCCAGCGAAGGGACAGGGAGCTCCTACGAGCAGTACTTC; CDR3: CASEGTGSSYEQYF; V: TRBV2; size: NA; J: TRBJ2-7; D: TRBD1
DNA: TGCGCCAGCAGCTTGGCGGGACTAGCGGGGAACTACGAGCAGTACTTC; CDR3: CASSLAGLAGNYEQYF; V: TRBV5-1; size: few; J: TRBJ2-7; D: TRBD2
DNA: TGTGCCAGCAGCTTAGTTAGAGGGCAGGGGCGGCATTCGGTCGAGCAGTACTTC; CDR3: CASSLVRGQGRHSVEQYF; V: TRBV11-2; size: few; J: TRBJ2-7; D: NA
DNA: TGTGCCAGCACCAAAGCGGGAGGGCCGAACACCGGGGAGCTGTTTTTT; CDR3: CASTKAGGPNTGELFF; V: TRBV11-2; size: NA; J: TRBJ2-2; D: TRBD2
DNA: TGCAGTGCTCGACAGAGTTTCTCTGGGGCCAACGTCCTGACTTTC; CDR3: CSARQSFSGANVLTF; V: TRBV20-1; size: NA; J: TRBJ2-6; D: NA
DNA: TGTGCCAGCAGTTTCGGGTTTACGGGAGGGCCGATAGATACGCAGTATTTT; CDR3: CASSFGFTGGPIDTQYF; V: TRBV27; size: NA; J: TRBJ2-3; D: TRBD2
DNA: TGTGCCACCTCTGAGACAGCGAACACCGGGGAGCTGTTTTTT; CDR3: CATSETANTGELFF; V: TRBV24-1; size: few; J: TRBJ2-2; D: NA
DNA: TGTGCCAGCCCCGCGGTATCCGAGACTAGCGAGAGCACAGATACGCAGTATTTT; CDR3: CASPAVSETSESTDTQYF; V: TRBV27; size: few; J: TRBJ2-3; D: TRBD2
DNA: TGTGCCAGCAGCCGCTCTACGGGCCTGGCGGGAGGGCCCTACGAGCAGTACTTC; CDR3: CASSRSTGLAGGPYEQYF; V: TRBV7-8; size: NA; J: TRBJ2-7; D: TRBD2
DNA: TGTGCCAGCACCTCACTACAGGGGTTACAAGAGACCCAGTACTTC; CDR3: CASTSLQGLQETQYF; V: TRBV11-1; size: once; J: TRBJ2-5; D: TRBD1
DNA: TGCGCCAGCAGCTTATCCTATTCGAACACTGAAGCTTTCTTT; CDR3: CASSLSYSNTEAFF; V: TRBV5-1; size: NA; J: TRBJ1-1; D: NA
DNA: TGCGCCAGCAGATCCGGGACTAGCGTAGGCACGAGCGACAATGAGCAGTTCTTC; CDR3: CASRSGTSVGTSDNEQFF; V: TRBV5-1; size: NA; J: TRBJ2-1; D: TRBD2
DNA: TGCGCCAGCAGCCAAGATATTGGGAGGGGCTACACCTTC; CDR3: CASSQDIGRGYTF; V: TRBV4-3; size: NA; J: TRBJ1-2; D: NA
DNA: TGCAGTGCCCGGGAGGGATTGCTTCTCTACAATGAGCAGTTCTTC; CDR3: CSAREGLLLYNEQFF; V: TRBV20-1; size: NA; J: TRBJ2-1; D: TRBD2
DNA: TGTGCCAGCAGCCAACACGGACCCGTCGAGCAGTTCTTC; CDR3: CASSQHGPVEQFF; V: TRBV3-1; size: NA; J: TRBJ2-1; D: NA
DNA: TGTGCCTGGAGTAAACCGGGACAGGGACCCTACGAGCAGTACTTC; CDR3: CAWSKPGQGPYEQYF; V: TRBV30; size: NA; J: TRBJ2-7; D: TRBD1
DNA: TGCGCCAGCAGCTTGGAAGAGGCGGGAGACCCCTACGAGCAGTACTTC; CDR3: CASSLEEAGDPYEQYF; V: TRBV5-1; size: once; J: TRBJ2-7; D: TRBD2
DNA: TGTGCCAGCAGCGACGACTTCGACAGCACAGATACGCAGTATTTT; CDR3: CASSDDFDSTDTQYF; V: TRBV6-2/TRBV6-3; size: few; J: TRBJ2-3; D: NA
DNA: TGTGCCAGCAGTGAAGCGTCTCCGAACACCTACGAGCAGTACTTC; CDR3: CASSEASPNTYEQYF; V: TRBV6-1; size: NA; J: TRBJ2-7; D: NA
DNA: TGCAGTGCTAGCCCCGGGAGTTCCCAAGAGACCCAGTACTTC; CDR3: CSASPGSSQETQYF; V: TRBV20-1; size: few; J: TRBJ2-5; D: NA
DNA: TGTGCCAGCAGTTTCAGATTTAGCGGGAGGGCCGGAGAGACCGGGGAGCTGTTTTTT; CDR3: CASSFRFSGRAGETGELFF; V: TRBV12-3/TRBV12-4; size: NA; J: TRBJ2-2; D: TRBD2
DNA: TGCGCCAGCAGACAGGGGCTGCCCTACGAGCAGTACTTC; CDR3: CASRQGLPYEQYF; V: TRBV5-1; size: NA; J: TRBJ2-7; D: TRBD1
DNA: TGTGCCAGCAGCCCCCAGACAGGGTCCACCGGGGAGCTGTTTTTT; CDR3: CASSPQTGSTGELFF; V: TRBV7-9; size: NA; J: TRBJ2-2; D: TRBD1
DNA: TGTGCCAGCAGCCCCCCGACTAGCGGATACAATGAGCAGTTCTTC; CDR3: CASSPPTSGYNEQFF; V: TRBV11-2; size: once; J: TRBJ2-1; D: TRBD2
DNA: TGTGCCAGCAGCTTAGGGACAGGAACTCTAAGCTCTGGGGCCAACGTCCTGACTTTC; CDR3: CASSLGTGTLSSGANVLTF; V: TRBV11-2; size: few; J: TRBJ2-6; D: TRBD1
DNA: TGTGCCAGCAGTAACTCGCCCGGGACAGGGTTATCCGAGCAGTACTTC; CDR3: CASSNSPGTGLSEQYF; V: TRBV6-5; size: NA; J: TRBJ2-7; D: TRBD1
DNA: TGTGCCAGCAGGGGACGCCGATTAGGCTACTCCTTC; CDR3: CASRGRRLGYSF; V: TRBV6-1; size: once; J: TRBJ1-2; D: NA
DNA: TGTGCCACCCCCGGGACAGGTGCCTCTGGGGCCAACGTCCTGACTTTC; CDR3: CATPGTGASGANVLTF; V: TRBV11-2; size: few; J: TRBJ2-6; D: TRBD1
DNA: TGTGCCAGTAGTATTTGGCAGGGGGTCAATCAGCCCCAGCATTTT; CDR3: CASSIWQGVNQPQHF; V: TRBV19; size: NA; J: TRBJ1-5; D: TRBD1
DNA: TGCGCCAGCAGCTGGGGTCCAGCGGGAGGGAGAGATGAGCAGTTCTTC; CDR3: CASSWGPAGGRDEQFF; V: TRBV5-1; size: NA; J: TRBJ2-1; D: TRBD2
DNA: TGCGCCAGCAGCCCGGGCCTTGGAGGGAATCAGCCCCAGCATTTT; CDR3: CASSPGLGGNQPQHF; V: TRBV5-1; size: once; J: TRBJ1-5; D: NA
DNA: TGTGCCAGCAGTTATGGTGGGCAGGGGGGTATCGGCTACACCTTC; CDR3: CASSYGGQGGIGYTF; V: TRBV6-9; size: few; J: TRBJ1-2; D: TRBD1
DNA: TGTGCCAGCAGTTTTTACCCCAGGACTAGAACCGGGGAGCTGTTTTTT; CDR3: CASSFYPRTRTGELFF; V: TRBV27; size: few; J: TRBJ2-2; D: TRBD2
DNA: TGTGCCAGCAGTTCCTGGGCCACCCGTACGCAGTATTTT; CDR3: CASSSWATRTQYF; V: TRBV12-3/TRBV12-4; size: NA; J: TRBJ2-3; D: NA
DNA: TGTGCCAGCAGCGTAGATTTAGGGAATCAGCCCCAGCATTTT; CDR3: CASSVDLGNQPQHF; V: TRBV9; size: medium-sized; J: TRBJ1-5; D: NA
DNA: TGTGCCAGCAGTACGATAGGGAGCTCCTACAATGAGCAGTTCTTC; CDR3: CASSTIGSSYNEQFF; V: TRBV9; size: NA; J: TRBJ2-1; D: NA